This entry describes one T cell receptor (beta chain). Its specificity is not known. The data were taken from a study of graft-versus-host responses after intestinal transplantation. Findings and caveats of the study: There was an association between peak levels of circulating GvH clones and early post-transplant HvG declines.

The CDR3 runs to 16 residues. J gave up 6 bases and V 5 bases, and 10 bases lay outside the gene matches. CDR1 is SEHNR and CDR2 is FQNEAQ in the germline V gene (reference sequence). The protocol was immunoSEQ multiplex PCR, while the TCRdb copy is restricted to in-frame clones and leaves out a portion. This sample has 65,000 to 90,000 clones; just under 95% occur once, and the top ten carry roughly 0.43%. This chain uses TRBV7-9 with TRBJ1-5; 10 nucleotides agree with TRBD1. The material was unstimulated CD8+ T cells sorted from spleen or lymph node cells, obtained before transplant. The receptor was isolated from a human donor who was the organ donor for an intestinal transplant. CDR3 region: CASSDRDRGRGQPQHF. CDR3 nucleotides: TGTGCCAGCAGCGACCGGGACAGGGGACGGGGTCAGCCCCAGCATTTT. The full variable domain, its missing parts supplied by reference TRBV7-9 and TRBJ1-5, is DTGVSQNPRHKITKRGQNVTFRCDPISEHNRLYWYRQTLGQGPEFLTYFQNEAQLEKSRLLSDRFSAERPKGSFSTLEIQRTEQGDSAMYLCASSDRDRGRGQPQHFGDGTRLSIL.